This TCR beta chain emerged from a study of control samples from healthy donors and cancer patients. Only in-frame clones appear in the TCRdb table, and some are missing; sequencing was by immunoSEQ multiplex PCR. The sample has approximately 41,000 clones, roughly 94% seen once. CDR1 and CDR2 from the germline V gene are KGHDR and SFDVKD. Trimming pared 0 bases from V and 2 bases from J, leaving 9 bases between. There are 16 residues in the CDR3. This chain links TRBV24-1 with TRBJ2-2, with D possibly TRBD2 on 5 matching bases. Sequencing was done on a sample of blood. The source of this sequence is a man aged 55-75 years in good health. The CDR3 nucleotides are TGTGCCACCAGTGATTTGAGAGGACTTAACACCGGGGAGCTGTTTTTT. It specifies CATSDLRGLNTGELFF.